The clone carrying this TCR beta chain came up once. Its target is not known. This specimen belongs to a study of T cell clones after liver transplantation. Study as a whole: Graft-donor-reactive sequences were compared with third-party-reactive TCRbeta sequences from pre-transplant mixed lymphocyte reactions. Apart from a few HCV-positive recipients, transplants were for non-autoimmune, non-viral reasons.

Assay: immunoSEQ multiplex PCR; the TCRdb copy retains only in-frame clones and omits some. Of 93,000 or so clones detected, under 90% appear once; the ten largest clones hold approximately 2.9%. The CDR3 runs 15 residues. Germline CDR1 SNHLY, CDR2 FYNNEI. With 8 bases clipped from V and 3 bases from J, the junction kept 7 bases outside the gene matches. Study-level findings and limits: Rather than being deleted, graft donor-reactive T cells may have moved into the graft. Donor-reactive sequences fell more than third party-reactive ones, suggesting partial deletion.

The receptor's source is a human patient who received a liver transplant. The graft donor may have contributed some T cells. The chain has TRBV2 and TRBJ2-2; 9 bases align to TRBD2. The material sequenced was CD4+ T cells from blood, taken around 4 years after liver transplant. The DNA for the CDR3 is TGTGCCAGCTTGGCGGGAGGGCCCGACACCGGGGAGCTGTTTTTT. Amino acid sequence: CASLAGGPDTGELFF.